The 14 T cell receptor beta chains reported below all come from one sample, sequenced in a study of blood T cell repertoires in COVID-19. The table came from immunoSEQ multiplex PCR; TCRdb's copy has only in-frame clones and leaves some out. The sample shows approximately 130,000 clones, roughly three quarters of them seen only once. The specimen sequenced was peripheral blood. All receptors derive from a human donor in a cohort sampled during active COVID-19.

J is TRBJ2-1 and V is TRBV4-1; possibly TRBD1 for D (5 bases). Trimming removed 1 base from V and 0 bases from J, with 7 bases in between. Looked up from germline, CDR1 is MGHRA and CDR2 is YSYEKL. CDR3 size: 15 residues. DNA for the CDR3: TGCGCCAGCAGCCAAGGGACAACCTCCTACAATGAGCAGTTCTTC. This gives the protein CASSQGTTSYNEQFF.

This clone occurred a few times. The rearrangement joins TRBV6-6 to TRBJ1-2; 8 bases agree with TRBD1. Trimming cost V 5 bases and J 3 bases; bases outside gene matches: 14. The germline CDR1 and CDR2 sequences are MNHNY and SVGAGI (reference sequence). The CDR3 covers 17 residues. The CDR3 spells CASSPGFFGQGDYGYTF. CDR3 coding DNA: TGTGCCAGCAGTCCCGGGTTTTTTGGACAGGGTGACTATGGCTACACCTTC.

J is TRBJ2-5 and V is TRBV4-1, with 7 bases that match TRBD1. Trimming at V came to 5 bases and at J to 0 bases, leaving 9 bases not matched to a gene. The germline V gene has CDR1 MGHRA and CDR2 YSYEKL. The CDR3 has 16 amino acids. The CDR3 DNA reads TGCGCCAGCAGCACCCGGATGACAGGGAACCAAGAGACCCAGTACTTC. Translated, it gives CASSTRMTGNQETQYF.

The CDR3 nucleotides are TGTGCCAGCAGCCAAGAAGCCGTCGGGGGTACCGGAACAGATACGCAGTATTTT. Its translation: CASSQEAVGGTGTDTQYF. V is TRBV4-2 and J is TRBJ2-3; D perhaps matches TRBD2 (6 bases). Germline CDR1 reads LGHNA; CDR2 reads YNFKEQ. This CDR3 spans 18 amino acids. Trimming removed 0 bases at V and 3 bases at J, with 19 bases between.

V and J are TRBV27 and TRBJ1-5; D possibly corresponds to TRBD1 (6 bases). Germline CDR1 and CDR2: MNHEY and SMNVEV (reference sequence). The V end lost 2 bases, the J end lost 3 bases, and 8 bases lay between the germline ends. This CDR3 region has 14 residues. CDR3 region: CASSLGQTNQPQHF. DNA for the CDR3: TGTGCCAGCAGTTTAGGACAGACCAATCAGCCCCAGCATTTT.

The chain uses TRBV6-1 and TRBJ2-5; a weak D match, TRBD1 (5 bases). This CDR3 spans 15 amino acids. Trimming shortened V by 0 bases and J by 5 bases, and 13 bases separated the two germline ends. The germline V gene has CDR1 MNHNS and CDR2 SASEGT. In nucleotides, the CDR3 is TGTGCCAGCAGTGAAGCGGGTCGGACATCGGAGACCCAGTACTTC. Translating gives CASSEAGRTSETQYF.

The V call is TRBV2, the J call TRBJ2-7; tentatively, D is TRBD1 (6 bases). This CDR3 contains 13 residues. CDR1 SNHLY and CDR2 FYNNEI come from the germline V gene. Trimming took 4 bases from V and 0 from J, leaving 7 bases between them. The CDR3 DNA sequence: TGTGCCAGCAGTGGCAGGGGCTCCTACGAGCAGTACTTC. Amino acids: CASSGRGSYEQYF.

The V and J genes are TRBV3-1 (or the pseudogene TRBV3-2) and TRBJ2-1; no definite D call. V was shortened by 3 bases and J by 12 bases, with 9 bases between the two germline ends. This CDR3 has 11 residues. Germline values: CDR1 LGHDT, CDR2 YNNKEL (reference sequence). The CDR3 sequence is CASSHEYGQFF. CDR3 nucleotide sequence: TGTGCCAGCAGCCACGAGTACGGGCAGTTCTTC.

CDR3 loop: CASSLGEGTYEQYF. CDR3 nucleotide sequence: TGTGCCAGCAGTTTGGGGGAGGGCACCTACGAGCAGTACTTC. This chain links TRBV27 with TRBJ2-7; the match to TRBD2 covers 7 bases. Per germline, CDR1 MNHEY and CDR2 SMNVEV (reference sequence). V was clipped by 3 bases and J by 2 bases; unmatched bases: 4. The CDR3 runs 14 residues.

With respect to this clone: This sample includes further DNA sequences coding for the same CDR3. The genes are TRBV24-1 and TRBJ2-7, with 11 bases identical to TRBD1. Trimming at V came to 4 bases and at J to 4 bases, leaving 5 bases not matched to a gene. There are 15 residues in the CDR3. Germline V gene sequence: CDR1 KGHDR, CDR2 SFDVKD. For the CDR3, the DNA is TGTGCCACCAGTGACCCAGGACAGGGGGCGTACGAGCAGTACTTC. Protein product: CATSDPGQGAYEQYF.

For the CDR3, the DNA is TGTGCCAGCAGCCCTGGGACAGGACGACTCCAAGAGACCCAGTACTTC. Amino acids: CASSPGTGRLQETQYF. The rearrangement joins TRBV28 to TRBJ2-5; TRBD1 agrees at 8 bases. This CDR3 is 16 amino acids long. With V trimmed by 6 bases and J by 1 base, 10 bases remained unmatched. CDR1 and CDR2 from the germline V gene are MDHEN and SYDVKM. Full variable domain (outside the CDR3, taken from reference TRBV28 and TRBJ2-5): DVKVTQSSRYLVKRTGEKVFLECVQDMDHENMFWYRQDPGLGLRLIYFSYDVKMKEKGDIPEGYSVSREKKERFSLILESASTNQTSMYLCASSPGTGRLQETQYFGPGTRLLVL.

This chain links TRBV6-4 with TRBJ2-7, with D possibly being TRBD1 (6 bases). V lost 3 bases to trimming and J lost 1 base, with 16 bases between them. This CDR3 contains 16 residues. Germline V CDR1 and CDR2: MRHNA, SNTAGT. CDR3 sequence: CASSERDKVLSYEQYF. The CDR3 nucleotides read TGTGCCAGCAGTGAACGGGACAAAGTACTATCCTACGAGCAGTACTTC.

The chain joins TRBV6-1 to TRBJ1-2; 7 bases align to TRBD1. Germline trimming cut 1 base from V and 7 bases from J; bases unmatched to any gene: 6. This CDR3 spans 14 amino acids. In germline, CDR1 is MNHNS, CDR2 SASEGT. CDR3 DNA: TGTGCCAGCAGTGAAGAGAGGACAGGTTTTGGCTACACCTTC. It yields the protein CASSEERTGFGYTF.

This chain links TRBV11-3 with TRBJ2-7; D is unresolved. CDR3 length: 12 amino acids. The germline V gene has CDR1 SGHNT and CDR2 YENEEA. The V end was cut by 4 bases, the J end by 0 bases, with 4 bases between. This CDR3 reads CASSSLSYEQYF. The CDR3 DNA is TGTGCCAGCAGCTCCCTCTCCTACGAGCAGTACTTC.